Shown below are 9 T cell receptor beta chains from a single sample sequenced in a study of PD-1 blockade in classical Hodgkin lymphoma. Each patient experienced a relapse that followed autologous stem cell transplantation, and brentuximab vedotin exposure varied. Only in-frame clones appear in the TCRdb table, and some are missing; sequencing was by immunoSEQ multiplex PCR. The sample records 75,000 to 100,000 clones, roughly four fifths being singletons. Specimen: peripheral blood mononuclear cells (PBMCs), collected before the second cycle of nivolumab. The receptors originated from a human donor with classical Hodgkin lymphoma.

The rearrangement uses TRBV4-3 and TRBJ2-5, with D maybe TRBD2 (5 bases). With 0 bases removed from V and 5 bases from J, the gap between germline ends came to 10 bases. Per germline, CDR1 LGHNA and CDR2 YSLEER. This CDR3 contains 14 residues. CDR3 sequence: CASSQDPGSETQYF. The CDR3 DNA reads as TGCGCCAGCAGCCAAGATCCGGGATCGGAGACCCAGTACTTC.

The rearrangement links TRBV9 to TRBJ2-3, with unresolved D. The CDR3 consists of 14 residues. Deletions cut 3 bases from V and 3 bases from J, with 11 bases between. Per germline, CDR1 SGDLS and CDR2 YYNGEE. CDR3 sequence: CASSAEQRTDTQYF. The CDR3 coding sequence is TGTGCCAGCAGCGCGGAACAGAGGACAGATACGCAGTATTTT.

CDR3 residues: CASSWGTSAPSYNEQFF. The CDR3 bases are TGCGCCAGCAGCTGGGGGACTAGCGCCCCGTCCTACAATGAGCAGTTCTTC. This chain uses TRBV5-1 with TRBJ2-1, with 10 bases lining up with TRBD2. V trimming: 3 bases; J trimming: 1 base; junction bases outside the gene matches: 7. CDR3 length equals 17 residues. Germline V gene lookup returns CDR1 SGHRS and CDR2 YFSETQ.

This clone was seen once. The gene calls are TRBV25-1 and TRBJ2-7; 7 positions agree with TRBD2. Germline lookup yields CDR1 MGHDK and CDR2 SYGVNS. CDR3 size: 13 residues. Germline trimming cut 6 bases from V and 4 bases from J; bases unmatched to any gene: 6. In nucleotides, the CDR3 is TGTGCCAGCAGGGGGAGGGCCGTTTACGAGCAGTACTTC. This encodes CASRGRAVYEQYF.

The rearrangement uses TRBV13 and TRBJ2-5, with 8 bases aligning to TRBD2. The CDR3 loop spans 13 amino acids. CDR1 is PRHDT and CDR2 is FYEKMQ in the germline V gene (reference sequence). With 3 bases clipped from V and 7 bases from J, the junction kept 4 bases outside the gene matches. The CDR3 here is CASSFGRGGTQYF. CDR3 nucleotides: TGTGCCAGCAGCTTTGGACGGGGGGGGACCCAGTACTTC.

The chain recombines TRBV5-5 with TRBJ2-3; 7 bases are shared with TRBD2. Trimming took 0 bases from V and 2 from J; bases not matched to a gene: 9. This CDR3 has 17 amino acids. Germline CDR1 reads SGHKS; CDR2 reads YYEKEE (reference sequence). The CDR3 nucleotides are TGTGCCAGCAGCTTGGTGCCGGCTAGCGGAATCACAGATACGCAGTATTTT. Amino acids: CASSLVPASGITDTQYF.

The V and J genes are TRBV15 and TRBJ2-4, with 7 bases fitting TRBD1. The V segment lost 1 base and the J segment 9 bases; nucleotides outside the gene matches: 9. Germline V gene lookup returns CDR1 LNHNV and CDR2 YYDKDF (reference sequence). The CDR3 sequence is 15 residues long. The CDR3 spells CATSRADRTVSIQYF. The CDR3 DNA is TGTGCCACCAGCAGAGCGGACAGGACGGTGAGCATTCAGTACTTC.

The chain's CDR3 is CASSPGLAGEHEQYF. In DNA, the CDR3 is TGTGCCAGCAGCCCGGGACTAGCGGGAGAGCACGAGCAGTACTTC. This chain connects TRBV7-8 to TRBJ2-7; 14 bases map to TRBD2. The CDR3 is made up of 15 amino acids. V trimming: 5 bases; J trimming: 5 bases; junction bases outside the gene matches: 5. The germline gives CDR1 SGHVS, CDR2 FQNEAQ.

The chain employs TRBV7-6 and TRBJ1-3; D gene ambiguous. The germline V and J ends were trimmed by 0 bases and 3 bases, with 0 bases remaining between them. Germline V lookup: CDR1 SGHVS, CDR2 FNYEAQ. This CDR3 spans 12 amino acids. The CDR3 sequence is CASSLAGNTIYF. Here the CDR3 DNA reads TGTGCCAGCAGCTTAGCTGGAAACACCATATATTTT.